The source of this TCR beta chain is a study of STAT3 mutations in large granular lymphocyte leukemia. Whole-study results and caveats: Every T-cell large granular lymphocyte leukemia patient had at least one immunodominant TCR beta clonotype. Treatment regimens differed across patients between samplings.

In germline, CDR1 is SEHNR, CDR2 FQNEAQ (reference sequence). From its first to its last residue, the CDR3 has 12 amino acids. Using immunoSEQ multiplex PCR, the repertoire was profiled, and TCRdb retains in-frame clones only, with some absent. This repertoire comprises about 2,300 clones; its ten largest clones make up approximately 80%. Concerning this clone: Its antigen is still unknown. The conserved phenylalanine or tryptophan is not found at the CDR3 terminus, so this likely reflects a read error. The DNA is omitted, as the CDR3 cannot be located on it reliably, and the CDR3 follows TCRdb's listing.

Sequenced sample: PBMCs. The chain has TRBV7-9 and TRBJ2-1; the D segment call TRBD2 is taken from the table without a DNA check. The sequence was collected from a human donor with T large granular lymphocyte leukemia. The donor label of this sample is uncertain. Some clones in this sample may be carry-over from other donors' samples. The CDR3 loop is CASSFLAGGTGE.